The 5 T cell receptor beta chains below were found in one sample sequenced in a study of blood T cells in healthy people across ages. Sample-barcoded 5' priming and a J-beta primer mix drove a second PCR of about 6 to 12 cycles. TCRdb analysed the 5' RACE reads with MiXCR anew, one entry per CDR3 protein. In the table there are 1.5 million to 2 million distinct CDR3 sequences, roughly a third of which are singletons. Sequencing used blood. These receptors were collected from a woman in her thirties in good health.

This clonotype was picked up a small number of times. This CDR3 reads CASSLGTSGGAETQYF. The CDR3 region has the DNA TGTGCCAGCAGCCTCGGGACTAGCGGGGGGGCAGAGACCCAGTACTTC. The rearrangement uses TRBV3-1 and TRBJ2-5, with 16 bases that match TRBD2. The V gene's germline CDR1 is LGHDT and CDR2 YNNKEL (reference sequence). CDR3 length equals 16 residues. Losses at the gene ends were 4 bases for V and 4 bases for J; bases not matched to a gene: 3.

About this clonotype itself: A much larger clonotype is one base distant, so this may be a read error. The V gene is TRBV7-2, the J gene TRBJ2-7; no definite D call. This CDR3 has 12 residues. Germline assignment: CDR1 SGHTA and CDR2 FQGNSA. CDR3 amino acids: CVSSLPPYEQYF. CDR3 coding DNA: TGTGTCAGCAGCTTGCCACCCTACGAGCAGTACTTC.

J is TRBJ2-3 and V is TRBV20-1, with D tentatively TRBD1 or TRBD2 (5 bases each). Trimming shortened V by 4 bases and J by 5 bases, and 19 bases separated the two germline ends. Germline CDR1 DFQATT, CDR2 SNEGSKA (reference sequence). The CDR3 totals 15 residues. The CDR3 nucleotides are TGCAGTGCTACGAACCCTGGGGGTAAGGGAGATACGCAGTATTTT. Its protein product is CSATNPGGKGDTQYF.

The chain links TRBV12-3 or TRBV12-4 to TRBJ2-1; D call uncertain. The V and J ends lost 10 bases and 0 bases respectively, with 16 bases between them. This CDR3 comprises 15 residues. The CDR3 bases are TGTGCCACCCGCAGTGCCTTGGCCTCCTACAATGAGCAGTTCTTC. Encoded protein: CATRSALASYNEQFF.

The chain carries TRBV10-2 and TRBJ2-2, with 8 bases fitting TRBD1. This CDR3 has 16 amino acids. The J segment lost 1 base and the V segment lost 6 bases, leaving 7 bases of the junction unmatched. Germline values: CDR1 WSHSY, CDR2 SAAADI. CDR3 sequence: CASRDQGAENTGELFF. In DNA, the CDR3 is TGCGCCAGCAGGGACCAGGGGGCAGAGAACACCGGGGAGCTGTTTTTT.